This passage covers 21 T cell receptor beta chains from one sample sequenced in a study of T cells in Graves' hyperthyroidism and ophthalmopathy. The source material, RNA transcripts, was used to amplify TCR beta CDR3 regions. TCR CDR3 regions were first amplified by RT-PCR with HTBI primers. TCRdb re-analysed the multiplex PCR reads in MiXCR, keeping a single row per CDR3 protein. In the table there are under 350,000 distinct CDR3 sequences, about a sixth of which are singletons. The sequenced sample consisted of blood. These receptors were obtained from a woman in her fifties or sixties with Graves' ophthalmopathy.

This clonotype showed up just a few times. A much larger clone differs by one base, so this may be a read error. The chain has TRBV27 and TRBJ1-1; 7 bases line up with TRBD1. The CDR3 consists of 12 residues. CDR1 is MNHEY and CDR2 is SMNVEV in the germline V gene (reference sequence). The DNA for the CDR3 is TGTGCCGGCAGGACAGGGAACACTGAAGCTTTCTTT. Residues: CAGRTGNTEAFF.

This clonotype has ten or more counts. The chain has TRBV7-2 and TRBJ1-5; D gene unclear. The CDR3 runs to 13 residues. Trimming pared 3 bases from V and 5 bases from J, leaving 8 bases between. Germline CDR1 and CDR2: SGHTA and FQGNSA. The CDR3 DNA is TGTGCCAGCAGCTTTAGTGGCGATCAGCCCCAGCATTTT. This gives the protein CASSFSGDQPQHF.

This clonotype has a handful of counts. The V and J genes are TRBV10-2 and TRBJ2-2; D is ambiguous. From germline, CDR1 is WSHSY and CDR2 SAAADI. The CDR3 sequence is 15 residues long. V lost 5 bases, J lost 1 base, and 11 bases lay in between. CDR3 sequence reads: CASSLDNRNTGELFF. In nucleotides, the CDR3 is TGCGCCAGCAGTCTCGACAACCGGAACACCGGGGAGCTGTTTTTT.

The CDR3 loop reads CASTRTGGGNEQFF. The CDR3, as DNA: TGTGCCAGCACTCGGACAGGGGGAGGAAATGAGCAGTTCTTC. The J gene is TRBJ2-1, the V gene TRBV6-1; 10 bases map to TRBD1. There are 14 residues in the CDR3. Looked up from germline, CDR1 is MNHNS and CDR2 is SASEGT. V gave up 7 bases and J gave up 7 bases; unmatched junction bases: 7.

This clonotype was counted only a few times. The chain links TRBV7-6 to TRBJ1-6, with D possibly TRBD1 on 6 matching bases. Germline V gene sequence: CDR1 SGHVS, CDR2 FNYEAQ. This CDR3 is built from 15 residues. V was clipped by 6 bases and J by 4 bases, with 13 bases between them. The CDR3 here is CASRATGSYNSPLHF. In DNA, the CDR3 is TGTGCCAGCAGAGCCACAGGGAGTTATAATTCACCCCTCCACTTT.

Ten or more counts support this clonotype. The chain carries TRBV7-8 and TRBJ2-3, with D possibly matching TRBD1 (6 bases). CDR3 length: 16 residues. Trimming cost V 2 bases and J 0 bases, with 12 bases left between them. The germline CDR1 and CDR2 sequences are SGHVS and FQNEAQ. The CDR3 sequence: CASSLLGTRSTDTQYF. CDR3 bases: TGTGCCAGCAGCTTATTAGGGACAAGGAGCACAGATACGCAGTATTTT.

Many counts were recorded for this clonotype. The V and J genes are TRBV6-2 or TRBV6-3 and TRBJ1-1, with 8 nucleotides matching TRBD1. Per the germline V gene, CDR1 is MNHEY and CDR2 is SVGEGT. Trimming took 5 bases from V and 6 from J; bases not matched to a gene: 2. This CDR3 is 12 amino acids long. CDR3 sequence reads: CASSHRGAEAFF. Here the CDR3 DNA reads TGTGCCAGCAGTCACAGGGGGGCTGAAGCTTTCTTT.

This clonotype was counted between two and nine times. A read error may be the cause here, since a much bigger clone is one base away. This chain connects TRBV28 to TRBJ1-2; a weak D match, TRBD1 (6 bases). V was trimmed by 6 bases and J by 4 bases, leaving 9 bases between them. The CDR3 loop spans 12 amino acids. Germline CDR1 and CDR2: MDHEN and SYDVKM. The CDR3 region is CASRIQGYGYTF. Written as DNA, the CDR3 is TGTGCCAGCAGAATACAGGGCTATGGCTACACCTTC.

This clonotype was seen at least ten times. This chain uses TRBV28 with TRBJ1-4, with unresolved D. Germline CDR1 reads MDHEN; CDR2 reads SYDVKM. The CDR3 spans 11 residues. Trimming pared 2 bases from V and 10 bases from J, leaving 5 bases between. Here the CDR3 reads CASSLARKLFF. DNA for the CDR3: TGTGCCAGCAGTTTAGCCCGAAAACTGTTTTTT.

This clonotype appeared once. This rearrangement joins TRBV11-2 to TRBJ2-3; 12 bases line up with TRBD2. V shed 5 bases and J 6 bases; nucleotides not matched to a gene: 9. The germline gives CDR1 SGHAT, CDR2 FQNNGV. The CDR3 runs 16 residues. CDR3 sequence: CASSTLAGGAIDTQYF. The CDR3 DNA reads TGTGCCAGCAGCACCCTAGCGGGAGGGGCTATTGATACGCAGTATTTT.

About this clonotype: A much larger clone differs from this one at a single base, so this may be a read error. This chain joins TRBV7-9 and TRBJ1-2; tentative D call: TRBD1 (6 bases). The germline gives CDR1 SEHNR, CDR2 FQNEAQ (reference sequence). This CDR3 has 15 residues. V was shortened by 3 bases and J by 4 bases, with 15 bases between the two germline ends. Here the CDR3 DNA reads TGTGCCAGCAGCTTCGGGACACCAGTGACCTATGGCTACACCTTC. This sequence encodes CASSFGTPVTYGYTF.

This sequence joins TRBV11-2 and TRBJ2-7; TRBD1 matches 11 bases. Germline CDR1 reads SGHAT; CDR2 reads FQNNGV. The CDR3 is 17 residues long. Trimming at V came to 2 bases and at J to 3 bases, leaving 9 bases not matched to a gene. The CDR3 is CASSLPRDRGESYEQYF. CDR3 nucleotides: TGTGCCAGCAGCTTACCCAGGGACAGGGGGGAAAGCTACGAGCAGTACTTC.

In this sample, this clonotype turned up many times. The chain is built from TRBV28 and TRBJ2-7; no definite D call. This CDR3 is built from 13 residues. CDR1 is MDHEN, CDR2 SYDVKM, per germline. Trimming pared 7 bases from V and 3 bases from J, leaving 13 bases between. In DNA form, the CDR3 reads TGTGCCAGCACCCCTAGACGGTACTACGAGCAGTACTTC. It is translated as CASTPRRYYEQYF. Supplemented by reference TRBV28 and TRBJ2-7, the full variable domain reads DVKVTQSSRYLVKRTGEKVFLECVQDMDHENMFWYRQDPGLGLRLIYFSYDVKMKEKGDIPEGYSVSREKKERFSLILESASTNQTSMYLCASTPRRYYEQYFGPGTRLTVT.

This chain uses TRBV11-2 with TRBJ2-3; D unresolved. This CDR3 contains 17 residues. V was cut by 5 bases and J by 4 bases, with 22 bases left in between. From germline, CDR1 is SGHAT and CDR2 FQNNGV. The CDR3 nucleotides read TGTGCCAGCAGCCAAGATTTCGGGCCGGTGGTCCCAGATACGCAGTATTTT. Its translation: CASSQDFGPVVPDTQYF.

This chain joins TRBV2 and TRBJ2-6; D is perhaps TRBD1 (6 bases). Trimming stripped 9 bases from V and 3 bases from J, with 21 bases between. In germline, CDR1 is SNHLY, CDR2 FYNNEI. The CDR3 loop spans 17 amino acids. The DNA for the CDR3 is TGTGCCAGGTTCCGGGACAATCTTAAGGTTGGGGCCAACGTCCTGACTTTC. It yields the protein CARFRDNLKVGANVLTF.

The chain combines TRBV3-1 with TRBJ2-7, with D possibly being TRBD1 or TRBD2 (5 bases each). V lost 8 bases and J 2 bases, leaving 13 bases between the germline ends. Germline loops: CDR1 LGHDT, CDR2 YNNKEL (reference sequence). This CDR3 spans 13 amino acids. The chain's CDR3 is CASQRGAPYEQYF. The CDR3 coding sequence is TGTGCCAGCCAAAGAGGGGCCCCCTACGAGCAGTACTTC.

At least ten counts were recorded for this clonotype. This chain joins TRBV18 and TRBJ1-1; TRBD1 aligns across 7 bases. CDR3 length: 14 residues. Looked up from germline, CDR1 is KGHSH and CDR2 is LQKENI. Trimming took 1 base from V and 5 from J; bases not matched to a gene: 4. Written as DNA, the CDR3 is TGTGCCAGCTCACCACGACAGGGATCGACTGAAGCTTTCTTT. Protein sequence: CASSPRQGSTEAFF.

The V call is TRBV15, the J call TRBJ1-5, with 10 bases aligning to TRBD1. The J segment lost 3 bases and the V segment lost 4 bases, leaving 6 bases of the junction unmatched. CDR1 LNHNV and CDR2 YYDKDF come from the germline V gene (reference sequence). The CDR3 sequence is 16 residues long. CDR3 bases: TGTGCCACCAGCATAAGACAGGGGGCCTCCAATCAGCCCCAGCATTTT. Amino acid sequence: CATSIRQGASNQPQHF.

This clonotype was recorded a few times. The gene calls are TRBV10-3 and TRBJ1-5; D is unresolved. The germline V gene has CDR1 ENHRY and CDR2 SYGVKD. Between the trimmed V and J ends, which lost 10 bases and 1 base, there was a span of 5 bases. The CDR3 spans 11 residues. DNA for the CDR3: TGTGCCACAGAGAGCAATCAGCCCCAGCATTTT. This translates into CATESNQPQHF.

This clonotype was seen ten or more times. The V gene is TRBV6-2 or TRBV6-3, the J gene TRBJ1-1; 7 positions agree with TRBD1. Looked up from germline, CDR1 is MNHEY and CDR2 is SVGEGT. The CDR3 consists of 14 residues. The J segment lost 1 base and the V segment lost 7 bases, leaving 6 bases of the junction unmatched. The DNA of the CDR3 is TGTGCCAGCATCTGGACAGGCCGGAACACTGAAGCTTTCTTT. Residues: CASIWTGRNTEAFF.

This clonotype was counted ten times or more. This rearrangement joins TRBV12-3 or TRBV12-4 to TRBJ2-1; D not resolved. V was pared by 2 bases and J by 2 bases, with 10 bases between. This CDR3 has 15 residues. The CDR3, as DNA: TGTGCCAGCAGTTTACGTAGGAGCACCTACAATGAGCAGTTCTTC. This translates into CASSLRRSTYNEQFF.